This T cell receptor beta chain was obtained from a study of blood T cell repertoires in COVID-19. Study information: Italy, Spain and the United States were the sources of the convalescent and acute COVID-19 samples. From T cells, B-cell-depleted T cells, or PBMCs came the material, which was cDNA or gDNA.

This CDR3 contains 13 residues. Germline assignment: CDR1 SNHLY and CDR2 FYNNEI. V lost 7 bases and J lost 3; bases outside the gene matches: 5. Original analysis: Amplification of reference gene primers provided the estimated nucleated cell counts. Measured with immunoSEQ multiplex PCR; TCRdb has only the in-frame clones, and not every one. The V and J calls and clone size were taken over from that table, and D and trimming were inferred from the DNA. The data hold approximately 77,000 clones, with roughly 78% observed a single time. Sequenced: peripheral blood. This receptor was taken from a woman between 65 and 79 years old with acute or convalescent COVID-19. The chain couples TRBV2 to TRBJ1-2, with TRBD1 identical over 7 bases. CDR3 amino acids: CASNYRGHYGYTF. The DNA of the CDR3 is TGTGCCAGCAACTACAGGGGCCACTATGGCTACACCTTC.